One and the same sample provided the 9 T cell receptor beta chains below, sequenced in a study of cytotoxic CD8 clonotypes in ibrutinib-treated CLL. Some clones are missing from TCRdb's copy, which holds only in-frame ones; the method was immunoSEQ multiplex PCR. The sample consists of about 330,000 clones, roughly two thirds of them appearing once. The starting material was PBMCs, obtained after 36 months of ibrutinib treatment. The receptors come from a human donor with chronic lymphocytic leukemia.

The chain links TRBV4-1 to TRBJ2-4; D might be TRBD1 or TRBD2, each matching 6 bases. Per germline, CDR1 MGHRA and CDR2 YSYEKL. This CDR3 has 12 amino acids. Trimming took 7 bases from V and 6 from J, leaving 10 bases between them. Here the CDR3 reads CASTGAGNIQYF. CDR3 coding DNA: TGCGCCAGCACGGGGGCGGGAAACATTCAGTACTTC.

The chain uses TRBV7-2 and TRBJ1-2; no definite D call. The CDR3 contains 13 residues. The V end lost 3 bases, the J end lost 6 bases, and 11 bases lay between the germline ends. From germline, CDR1 is SGHTA and CDR2 FQGNSA. The CDR3 loop is CASSFNGPNGYTF. For the CDR3, the DNA is TGTGCCAGCAGCTTCAACGGACCGAATGGCTACACCTTC.

This chain joins TRBV27 and TRBJ1-5; D unclear. Trimming stripped 2 bases from V and 0 bases from J, with 8 bases between. The germline CDR1 and CDR2 sequences are MNHEY and SMNVEV (reference sequence). The CDR3 consists of 15 residues. The CDR3 nucleotides read TGTGCCAGCAGTTTACAAGGCGTTAGCAATCAGCCCCAGCATTTT. Translating gives CASSLQGVSNQPQHF.

CDR3 nucleotides: TGTGCCAGCAGTTGGGACAGGGCGAACACTGAAGCTTTCTTT. Encoded protein: CASSWDRANTEAFF. This chain connects TRBV27 to TRBJ1-1; TRBD1 matches at 9 bases. Per the germline V gene, CDR1 is MNHEY and CDR2 is SMNVEV (reference sequence). The CDR3 loop spans 14 amino acids. The V segment lost 4 bases and the J segment 1 base; nucleotides outside the gene matches: 1.

The V gene is TRBV28, the J gene TRBJ2-1; no firm D call. This CDR3 is built from 14 residues. The germline CDR1 and CDR2 sequences are MDHEN and SYDVKM. The ends were cut back, 2 bases at V and 8 bases at J, with 13 bases in the middle. The chain's CDR3 is CASSLEVPVDEQFF. In DNA form, the CDR3 reads TGTGCCAGCAGTTTAGAGGTGCCCGTGGATGAGCAGTTCTTC.

This chain connects TRBV28 to TRBJ2-7, with 10 bases lining up with TRBD2. The CDR3 is 15 amino acids. Per germline, CDR1 MDHEN and CDR2 SYDVKM. J gave up 4 bases and V 6 bases, and 9 bases lay outside the gene matches. CDR3 region: CASSTTGTSAYEQYF. As DNA, the CDR3 is TGTGCCAGCAGCACAACCGGGACTAGCGCTTACGAGCAGTACTTC.

CDR3: CASKEEPFGANVLTF. CDR3 nucleotide sequence: TGTGCCAGTAAGGAGGAGCCCTTTGGGGCCAACGTCCTGACTTTC. The genes are TRBV19 and TRBJ2-6; weak D call: TRBD2 (5 bases). CDR1 is LNHDA, CDR2 SQIVND, per germline (reference sequence). Trimming took 7 bases from V and 3 from J, leaving 13 bases between them. The CDR3 spans 15 residues.

The genes are TRBV5-1 and TRBJ2-1; D is perhaps TRBD2 (6 bases). The CDR3 spans 13 residues. Germline V gene sequence: CDR1 SGHRS, CDR2 YFSETQ. V was pared by 5 bases and J by 5 bases, with 11 bases between. CDR3 amino acids: CASSGSGDNEQFF. CDR3 nucleotide sequence: TGCGCCAGCAGTGGTTCGGGAGACAATGAGCAGTTCTTC.

The chain is built from TRBV2 and TRBJ2-3; 7 bases match TRBD1. The CDR3 runs to 15 residues. Germline values: CDR1 SNHLY, CDR2 FYNNEI. The J segment lost 1 base and the V segment lost 5 bases, leaving 6 bases of the junction unmatched. CDR3: CASSTGVLRTDTQYF. The DNA for the CDR3 is TGTGCCAGCAGTACAGGGGTTTTGCGCACAGATACGCAGTATTTT. The entire variable domain, with the rest obtained from reference TRBV2 and TRBJ2-3, is as follows: EPEVTQTPSHQVTQMGQEVILRCVPISNHLYFYWYRQILGQKVEFLVSFYNNEISEKSEIFDDQFSVERPDGSNFTLKIRSTKLEDSAMYFCASSTGVLRTDTQYFGPGTRLTVL.